Below, one TCR beta chain is given with its context. Trimming shortened V by 2 bases and J by 7 bases, and 2 bases separated the two germline ends. Germline CDR1 and CDR2: ENHRY and SYGVKD. The CDR3 is made up of 11 amino acids. As originally analysed: Junction-only immunoSEQ data arrived without quality scores, meaning filtering differed. TCRdb keeps only in-frame clones here, not all; method: immunoSEQ multiplex PCR. The V and J calls and the clone size are those of that table, but D and trimming were determined from the DNA. The table records under 1,100,000 clones, approximately 76% of them present only once. This sample is drawn from a study of shared clonotypes between healthy human individuals.

Sequencing was performed on memory CD4+ T cells sorted from blood. Subset described: CD45RA-negative fraction. The TCR originated in a young man in good health. V is TRBV10-3 and J is TRBJ1-4, with D uncertain. CDR3 coding DNA: TGTGCCATCAGTGAGGGTGAAAAACTGTTTTTT. Translated, it gives CAISEGEKLFF.